A single sample gave rise to the 22 T cell receptor beta chains below, sequenced in a study of T cell responses to AZD1222 COVID-19 vaccine. Clones were sequenced by immunoSEQ multiplex PCR, and TCRdb holds only the in-frame ones, with some missing. The repertoire consists of some 120,000 clones, with approximately 94% occurring once and the leading ten covering 6% to 7%. Sample: peripheral blood, taken on day 0 of AZD1222 vaccination. These receptors originate from an adult in good health.

CDR3 DNA: TGTGCCAGCAGCTCCAACAGGGGGTCTAACTATGGCTACACCTTC. This encodes CASSSNRGSNYGYTF. The chain links TRBV7-8 to TRBJ1-2; 8 bases are shared with TRBD1. The trim removed 4 bases at V and 0 bases at J, leaving 4 bases unmatched. Per the germline V gene, CDR1 is SGHVS and CDR2 is FQNEAQ. The CDR3 extends over 15 amino acids.

This clone has just one count. V gene TRBV10-1 combines with J gene TRBJ2-7; 7 bases fit TRBD2. The V gene end was trimmed by 8 bases and the J gene end by 2 bases; junction bases not matched to a gene: 9. There are 14 residues in the CDR3. The germline gives CDR1 WNHNN, CDR2 SYGVQD (reference sequence). The CDR3, as DNA: TGCGCCAGCGTGCCTCGAGGGAGGGCCTACGAGCAGTACTTC. Its protein product is CASVPRGRAYEQYF.

This chain joins TRBV2 and TRBJ2-1, with a weak D call TRBD2 (5 bases). Trimming removed 6 bases from V and 0 bases from J, with 9 bases in between. Germline V gene sequence: CDR1 SNHLY, CDR2 FYNNEI. CDR3 length: 14 residues. CDR3 nucleotide sequence: TGTGCCAGCAGAGTCACTAGCTCCTACAATGAGCAGTTCTTC. Protein sequence: CASRVTSSYNEQFF.

This clone has only one observation. The rearrangement uses TRBV13 and TRBJ1-2; 7 bases map to TRBD1. The CDR3 consists of 16 residues. The germline V gene encodes CDR1 PRHDT and CDR2 FYEKMQ (reference sequence). With 5 bases clipped from V and 1 base from J, the junction kept 10 bases outside the gene matches. The CDR3 DNA reads TGTGCCAGCAGCCTTGGTACAGGGGCTGGTAACTATGGCTACACCTTC. Translating it yields CASSLGTGAGNYGYTF.

The CDR3 DNA sequence: TGCACACTAAAGAAGCCGGGGCCAGGGATGGATACGCAGTATTTT. This gives the protein CTLKKPGPGMDTQYF. The rearrangement links TRBV29-1 to TRBJ2-3; D may correspond to TRBD1 or TRBD2 (5 bases each). Germline CDR1 and CDR2: SQVTM and ANQGSEA. The CDR3 consists of 15 residues.

The gene calls are TRBV30 and TRBJ1-1; no firm D call. Germline CDR1 reads GTSNPN; CDR2 reads SVGIG (reference sequence). V lost 3 bases and J lost 10, with 12 bases in between. CDR3 length: 11 amino acids. The CDR3 region is CAWRREAGAFF. In DNA form, the CDR3 reads TGTGCCTGGAGACGGGAGGCGGGAGCTTTCTTT.

The CDR3 sequence: CASSFLTDYGYTF. The CDR3 region has the DNA TGTGCCAGCAGTTTCCTAACGGATTATGGCTACACCTTC. This chain uses TRBV12-3 or TRBV12-4 with TRBJ1-2, with D uncertain. V was shortened by 3 bases and J by 5 bases, with 10 bases between the two germline ends. The CDR3 is 13 residues long.

The V and J genes are TRBV5-1 and TRBJ1-2; 8 bases agree with TRBD1. This CDR3 spans 15 amino acids. CDR1 and CDR2 (germline): SGHRS, YFSETQ. V lost 4 bases and J lost 4; bases outside the gene matches: 9. CDR3 DNA: TGCGCCAGCAGCCAGGACAGGGTAAGGGGCTATGGCTACACCTTC. Amino acid sequence: CASSQDRVRGYGYTF.

The genes are TRBV29-1 and TRBJ1-4, with 7 nucleotides matching TRBD1. CDR3 length: 13 residues. The V segment lost 5 bases and the J segment 2 bases; nucleotides outside the gene matches: 2. Germline assignment: CDR1 SQVTM and CDR2 ANQGSEA. For the CDR3, the DNA is TGCAGCGTTAGGACAGGTACTAATGAAAAACTGTTTTTT. Protein product: CSVRTGTNEKLFF.

The chain recombines TRBV10-2 with TRBJ2-1, with 8 bases that match TRBD2. This CDR3 spans 15 amino acids. V was clipped by 3 bases and J by 5 bases; unmatched bases: 6. In germline, CDR1 is WSHSY, CDR2 SAAADI. Here the CDR3 DNA reads TGCGCCAGCAGTGAAGCGGGGGCGGGGAACAATGAGCAGTTCTTC. It codes for CASSEAGAGNNEQFF.

This chain uses TRBV7-8 with TRBJ2-7, with unresolved D. This CDR3 is built from 15 residues. Germline V gives CDR1 SGHVS, CDR2 FQNEAQ. V was cut by 4 bases and J by 0 bases, with 13 bases left in between. The CDR3 reads CASSSPRYSSYEQYF. The DNA for the CDR3 is TGTGCCAGCAGCTCCCCCCGGTACAGCTCCTACGAGCAGTACTTC.

In DNA, the CDR3 is TGTGCCAGCAGCGTTGGGACTAGCGGGAGCCAAGAGACCCAGTACTTC. It codes for CASSVGTSGSQETQYF. The chain carries TRBV9 and TRBJ2-5; 14 nucleotides match TRBD2. CDR1 and CDR2 (germline): SGDLS, YYNGEE. This CDR3 is built from 16 residues. V gave up 2 bases and J gave up 1 base; unmatched junction bases: 1.

This chain links TRBV7-2 with TRBJ2-7, with 9 bases identical to TRBD2. Germline V gives CDR1 SGHTA, CDR2 FQGNSA. Unmatched junction bases numbered 4, after V lost 0 bases and J lost 7 bases. The CDR3 spans 14 residues. The DNA of the CDR3 is TGTGCCAGCAGCTTAGCTAGCGGGAGTTGGGAGCAGTACTTC. This translates into CASSLASGSWEQYF. Looking up the rest from reference TRBV7-2 and TRBJ2-7 gives the full variable domain: GAGVSQSPSNKVTEKGKDVELRCDPISGHTALYWYRQSLGQGLEFLIYFQGNSAPDKSGLPSDRFSAERTGGSVSTLTIQRTQQEDSAVYLCASSLASGSWEQYFGPGTRLTVT.

This sequence joins TRBV4-2 and TRBJ1-2, with TRBD1 matching 7 bases. The CDR3 sequence is 14 residues long. Germline V gene data show CDR1 as LGHNA and CDR2 as YNFKEQ. The V gene end was trimmed by 4 bases and the J gene end by 5 bases; junction bases not matched to a gene: 7. CDR3 sequence reads: CASSPETGTYGYTF. For the CDR3, the DNA is TGTGCCAGCAGCCCGGAGACAGGGACGTATGGCTACACCTTC.

V is TRBV7-9 and J is TRBJ2-3; D ambiguous. The CDR3 has 16 amino acids. CDR1 is SEHNR and CDR2 is FQNEAQ in the germline V gene (reference sequence). Trimming shortened V by 5 bases and J by 0 bases, and 15 bases separated the two germline ends. The CDR3 sequence is CASSLRAGSSTDTQYF. The CDR3 DNA is TGTGCCAGCAGCCTAAGAGCAGGCTCGAGCACAGATACGCAGTATTTT.

This chain links TRBV5-6 with TRBJ2-2; TRBD1 agrees at 8 bases. CDR3 size: 16 residues. Germline trimming cut 1 base from V and 2 bases from J; bases unmatched to any gene: 4. Germline CDR1 is SGHDT and CDR2 is YYEEEE. This chain's CDR3 is CASSLRQGSNTGELFF. DNA for the CDR3: TGTGCCAGCAGCTTGAGACAGGGGAGTAACACCGGGGAGCTGTTTTTT.

A few counts support this clone. The chain links TRBV5-6 to TRBJ1-1; D might be TRBD1 (5 bases). The CDR3 loop spans 15 amino acids. Trimming pared 1 base from V and 5 bases from J, leaving 15 bases between. Germline CDR1 reads SGHDT; CDR2 reads YYEEEE. The CDR3: CASSLLGALGTEAFF. The CDR3 coding sequence is TGTGCCAGCAGCTTGTTAGGGGCCCTGGGGACTGAAGCTTTCTTT.

This chain joins TRBV5-1 and TRBJ1-1; D may be TRBD1 (5 bases). Germline CDR1 SGHRS, CDR2 YFSETQ. This CDR3 has 13 amino acids. V lost 4 bases to trimming and J lost 3 bases, with 10 bases between them. The CDR3 is CASSHQGDTEAFF. The DNA for the CDR3 is TGCGCCAGCAGCCACCAGGGCGACACTGAAGCTTTCTTT.

Comments on this clone: Since no conserved phenylalanine or tryptophan closes the CDR3, a read error is the likely cause. It is unclear where the CDR3 begins or ends on the DNA, so no DNA is shown, and the CDR3 is as TCRdb lists it. The chain couples TRBV6-4 to TRBJ2-7; the table's D call, TRBD1, was not checked against the DNA. Per germline, CDR1 MRHNA and CDR2 SNTAGT. The CDR3 is made up of 15 amino acids, end residues included. The CDR3 reads CVRLTGDRVCFSGPC.

The CDR3 reads CAWSVGRETTDTQYF. DNA of the CDR3: TGTGCCTGGAGTGTAGGTCGGGAGACGACAGATACGCAGTATTTT. The chain couples TRBV30 to TRBJ2-3, with D perhaps matching TRBD2 (6 bases). The germline CDR1 and CDR2 sequences are GTSNPN and SVGIG (reference sequence). V gave up 0 bases and J gave up 3 bases, with 13 bases separating them. The CDR3 contains 15 residues.

V is TRBV10-3 and J is TRBJ1-2; TRBD1 aligns across 7 bases. The CDR3 consists of 15 residues. Germline CDR1 reads ENHRY; CDR2 reads SYGVKD. V was pared by 3 bases and J by 8 bases, with 12 bases of the junction left unmatched. The CDR3 DNA reads as TGTGCCATCAGTGATTCAGGAGGGGGCGAGGACGGCTACACCTTC. Translated, it gives CAISDSGGGEDGYTF.

The chain combines TRBV7-7 with TRBJ2-2; D gene ambiguous. The V end lost 5 bases, the J end lost 7 bases, and 11 bases lay between the germline ends. Germline values: CDR1 SSHAT, CDR2 FNYEAQ (reference sequence). The length of the CDR3 is 13 residues. Here the CDR3 reads CASSPGLGGELFF. In DNA, the CDR3 is TGTGCCAGCAGCCCCGGTCTAGGCGGGGAGCTGTTTTTT.